The 24 T cell receptor beta chains below were found in one sample sequenced in a study of T cell clonotyping in hematopoietic cell transplantation. TCRdb keeps only in-frame clones here, not all; method: immunoSEQ multiplex PCR. The sample holds roughly 4,500 clones, under 20% seen once. Source: PBMCs, taken 180 days after allogeneic stem cell transplant. The source of these receptors is a male patient in his late teens or twenties who had an allogeneic stem cell transplant, so the T cells may come from the graft donor. Some clones in this sample may be carry-over from other donors' samples.

The chain employs TRBV27 and TRBJ2-6; D ambiguous. Germline V gene sequence: CDR1 MNHEY, CDR2 SMNVEV (reference sequence). V lost 2 bases and J 2 bases, leaving 4 bases between the germline ends. This CDR3 comprises 14 residues. The CDR3 bases are TGTGCCAGCAGTTTAAGGGCTGGGGCCAACGTCCTGACTTTC. Translation: CASSLRAGANVLTF.

The DNA for the CDR3 is TGTGCCTGGAAAGTCGGTGGCTACACCTTC. Translated: CAWKVGGYTF. The chain couples TRBV30 to TRBJ1-2; D is undetermined. V was pared by 4 bases and J by 7 bases, with 7 bases between. The CDR3 loop spans 10 amino acids. Looked up from germline, CDR1 is GTSNPN and CDR2 is SVGIG (reference sequence).

This chain uses TRBV30 with TRBJ2-7; D is possibly TRBD1 or TRBD2 (5 bases each). There are 14 residues in the CDR3. Germline assignment: CDR1 GTSNPN and CDR2 SVGIG (reference sequence). V was trimmed by 0 bases and J by 5 bases, leaving 14 bases between them. CDR3 nucleotide sequence: TGTGCCTGGAGTGTAATTTGGGGGTCCGACGAGCAGTACTTC. This codes for CAWSVIWGSDEQYF.

The chain is built from TRBV30 and TRBJ2-7; D unresolved. Germline lookup yields CDR1 GTSNPN and CDR2 SVGIG (reference sequence). V shed 1 base and J shed 9 bases, with 13 bases lying between them. The CDR3 has 12 residues. CDR3 sequence reads: CAWSGADERQYF. The CDR3 coding sequence is TGTGCCTGGAGTGGGGCGGACGAACGGCAGTACTTC.

V is TRBV30 and J is TRBJ1-5; TRBD1 aligns across 7 bases. The CDR3 totals 14 residues. V gave up 3 bases and J gave up 7 bases; unmatched junction bases: 9. The V gene's germline CDR1 is GTSNPN and CDR2 SVGIG (reference sequence). DNA of the CDR3: TGTGCCTGGAGGGGGGCAGGGGGTATACAGCCCCAGCATTTT. This sequence encodes CAWRGAGGIQPQHF.

This clone is judged medium-sized (0.01 to 0.1%). This chain links TRBV30 with TRBJ1-1, with D unclear. The CDR3 covers 11 residues. Trimming took off 4 bases at V and 0 bases at J, with 3 bases between the two ends. CDR1 is GTSNPN and CDR2 is SVGIG in the germline V gene (reference sequence). Written as DNA, the CDR3 is TGTGCCTGGATCCTGAACACTGAAGCTTTCTTT. It yields the protein CAWILNTEAFF.

The chain links TRBV30 to TRBJ1-1; D gene ambiguous. V lost 3 bases, J lost 0 bases, and 8 bases lay in between. There are 13 residues in the CDR3. Germline CDR1 is GTSNPN and CDR2 is SVGIG (reference sequence). In DNA form, the CDR3 reads TGTGCCTGGAGCGCCGATGTGAACACTGAAGCTTTCTTT. Its translation: CAWSADVNTEAFF.

This clone was seen a handful of times. This chain connects TRBV30 to TRBJ1-5; D is perhaps TRBD1 (5 bases). The V end lost 5 bases, the J end lost 2 bases, and 13 bases lay between the germline ends. CDR1 GTSNPN and CDR2 SVGIG come from the germline V gene (reference sequence). The length of the CDR3 is 14 residues. CDR3 sequence: CAWSDSYGNQPQHF. Here the CDR3 DNA reads TGTGCCTGGTCAGACAGCTATGGCAATCAGCCCCAGCATTTT.

The V call is TRBV30, the J call TRBJ1-6; D is unclear. V dropped 5 bases and J dropped 6 bases, with 14 bases sitting between them. The length of the CDR3 is 14 residues. Germline V lookup: CDR1 GTSNPN, CDR2 SVGIG (reference sequence). The CDR3 region is CAWGSWQPNSPLHF. The CDR3 DNA reads TGTGCCTGGGGGAGTTGGCAGCCTAATTCACCCCTCCACTTT.

This clone occurred a few times. The chain joins TRBV4-3 to TRBJ1-2, with D unresolved. Germline V CDR1 and CDR2: LGHNA, YSLEER. The CDR3 is 14 amino acids. V lost 1 base, J lost 7 bases, and 13 bases lay in between. The CDR3 bases are TGCGCCAGCAGCCAAGCGGTCCTAGGCAGTGGCTACACCTTC. Translating it yields CASSQAVLGSGYTF.

The chain employs TRBV6-5 and TRBJ1-2; tentative D call: TRBD1 (5 bases). The CDR3 is 15 residues long. Trimming cost V 7 bases and J 4 bases, with 19 bases left between them. CDR1 and CDR2 (germline): MNHEY, SVGAGI. CDR3 in amino acids: CASNPGEGLGYGYTF. CDR3 coding DNA: TGTGCCAGCAACCCGGGTGAGGGGCTCGGCTATGGCTACACCTTC.

This chain uses TRBV28 with TRBJ2-7, with D maybe TRBD2 (6 bases). The length of the CDR3 is 13 residues. Between the trimmed V and J ends, which lost 2 bases and 6 bases, there was a span of 11 bases. The germline V gene has CDR1 MDHEN and CDR2 SYDVKM. The CDR3 is CASSLNDGGEQYF. CDR3 nucleotide sequence: TGTGCCAGCAGTTTAAACGACGGGGGCGAGCAGTACTTC.

This clone has more than one count but fewer than ten. The chain employs TRBV6-5 and TRBJ2-1, with D perhaps given as TRBD1 or TRBD2 (6 bases each). The length of the CDR3 is 14 residues. Germline-derived CDR1 and CDR2 are MNHEY and SVGAGI. V was shortened by 6 bases and J by 2 bases, with 11 bases between the two germline ends. DNA of the CDR3: TGTGCCAGCAGACGGGGGCGCCCCTACAATGAGCAGTTCTTC. This encodes CASRRGRPYNEQFF.

A few counts support this clone. The chain carries TRBV4-1 and TRBJ2-7; TRBD1 matches 10 bases. This CDR3 contains 15 residues. Germline CDR1 MGHRA, CDR2 YSYEKL. The V segment lost 4 bases and the J segment 4 bases; nucleotides outside the gene matches: 7. CDR3 amino acids: CASSLSGTGAYEQYF. In nucleotides, the CDR3 is TGCGCCAGCAGCCTGTCCGGGACAGGGGCGTACGAGCAGTACTTC.

By its share, this clone is medium-sized. CDR3 protein: CASSLSGEGANYGYTF. The DNA for the CDR3 is TGCGCCAGCAGCCTCTCAGGGGAGGGGGCAAACTATGGCTACACCTTC. The rearrangement joins TRBV4-1 to TRBJ1-2; TRBD1 matches 7 bases. This CDR3 comprises 16 residues. CDR1 is MGHRA, CDR2 YSYEKL, per germline. V was pared by 4 bases and J by 2 bases, with 10 bases of the junction left unmatched.

This clone was counted only a few times. The chain joins TRBV30 to TRBJ2-5; 7 positions match TRBD2. V was clipped by 3 bases and J by 1 base; unmatched bases: 2. Germline assignment: CDR1 GTSNPN and CDR2 SVGIG (reference sequence). This CDR3 has 13 residues. The CDR3 reads CAWSPGGQETQYF. The CDR3 bases are TGTGCCTGGAGCCCGGGGGGCCAAGAGACCCAGTACTTC. Using reference TRBV30 and TRBJ2-5 for the parts outside the CDR3, the full variable domain is SQTIHQWPATLVQPVGSPLSLECTVEGTSNPNLYWYRQAAGRGLQLLFYSVGIGQISSEVPQNLSASRPQDRQFILSSKKLLLSDSGFYLCAWSPGGQETQYFGPGTRLLVL.

By share, this clone ranks as medium-sized. The chain combines TRBV5-6 with TRBJ1-2, with D perhaps matching TRBD1 (5 bases). This CDR3 comprises 13 residues. Germline V gene sequence: CDR1 SGHDT, CDR2 YYEEEE. V lost 1 base and J lost 6, with 10 bases in between. The CDR3 DNA sequence: TGTGCCAGCAGCTTGTGGGGGGAGAATGGCTACACCTTC. As protein: CASSLWGENGYTF.

This chain uses TRBV30 with TRBJ2-1, with TRBD2 matching 13 bases. The CDR3 has 14 amino acids. Germline lookup yields CDR1 GTSNPN and CDR2 SVGIG (reference sequence). V lost 3 bases and J lost 7; bases outside the gene matches: 3. The CDR3 sequence is CAWRGLAGSNEQFF. The CDR3 coding sequence is TGTGCCTGGAGGGGACTAGCGGGGAGTAATGAGCAGTTCTTC.

The genes are TRBV25-1 and TRBJ1-2; D gene unclear. The CDR3 runs to 13 residues. Germline-derived CDR1 and CDR2 are MGHDK and SYGVNS. The ends were cut back, 5 bases at V and 0 bases at J, with 7 bases in the middle. In DNA form, the CDR3 reads TGTGCCAGCAGTCTAGGCACTAACTATGGCTACACCTTC. Encoded protein: CASSLGTNYGYTF.

This chain joins TRBV6-5 and TRBJ1-2, with TRBD1 as a possible D gene (6 bases). CDR3 length equals 14 residues. Germline CDR1 MNHEY, CDR2 SVGAGI. V was pared by 4 bases and J by 3 bases, with 12 bases between. This CDR3 is CASSFRDTYYGYTF. The CDR3 DNA follows: TGTGCCAGCAGTTTCCGGGACACCTACTATGGCTACACCTTC.

This clone was detected only a few times. The CDR3 sequence: CASSQEPSGRTDTQYF. CDR3 coding DNA: TGCGCCAGCAGCCAAGAGCCTAGCGGGAGAACAGATACGCAGTATTTT. The rearrangement joins TRBV4-3 to TRBJ2-3; 10 nucleotides match TRBD2. The germline V gene encodes CDR1 LGHNA and CDR2 YSLEER. Unmatched junction bases numbered 3, after V lost 0 bases and J lost 3 bases. The CDR3 contains 16 residues.

This clone was detected only a few times. The gene calls are TRBV2 and TRBJ2-1; D is unclear. The germline V gene encodes CDR1 SNHLY and CDR2 FYNNEI. The V end lost 0 bases, the J end lost 8 bases, and 8 bases lay between the germline ends. The CDR3 contains 13 residues. CDR3 coding DNA: TGTGCCAGCAGTGAAGCAGGGTCCGATGAGCAGTTCTTC. It encodes CASSEAGSDEQFF.

This clone was seen more than once but under ten times. The rearrangement uses TRBV4-1 and TRBJ2-5; D assignment may be TRBD1 or TRBD2 (5 bases each). Germline CDR1 is MGHRA and CDR2 is YSYEKL. The CDR3 spans 12 residues. The V gene lost 0 bases and the J gene lost 7 bases, with 6 bases spanning the gap. Here the CDR3 DNA reads TGCGCCAGCAGCCAAGATGGGGGGACCCAGTACTTC. This gives the protein CASSQDGGTQYF.

The V and J genes are TRBV6-6 and TRBJ1-5; D is possibly TRBD1 (6 bases). Trimming removed 7 bases from V and 9 bases from J, with 19 bases in between. Germline values: CDR1 MNHNY, CDR2 SVGAGI (reference sequence). The CDR3 is made up of 14 amino acids. CDR3 in DNA: TGTGCCAGCACCAAGGGGGGAGGGATTTCGCCCCAGCATTTT. It specifies CASTKGGGISPQHF.